The sequence of this TCR beta chain was determined in a study of memory CD4+ T cells and cytomegalovirus serostatus (dated by TCRdb to between 2018 and 2021). Study-wide context: The cohort included approximately 35 healthy adults from Belgium, of whom 9 were CMV seropositive and approximately 25 were CMV seronegative. CD4+ memory TCRbeta repertoires of a Belgian cohort with known cytomegalovirus serostatus were sequenced in order to replicate a published TCR-based CMV serostatus classifier.

CDR1 and CDR2, looked up from the germline V gene, are SGHRS and YFSETQ. The CDR3 measures 15 amino acids from cysteine to phenylalanine. Just CDR3 DNA is preserved here, 45 bases in frame from base 1. Relative to germline, V is 1 base shorter and J is 0 bases shorter, with 8 bases between their ends. Genomic DNA was extracted from sorted cells with the Quick-DNA Microprep Kit. TCRbeta DNA was amplified with the immunoSEQ hsTCRbeta kit following the manufacturer's protocol. TCRbeta libraries were sequenced on an Illumina MiSeq instrument. In the paper's pipeline: Once out-of-frame sequences had been removed, 2,204,828 distinct TCRbeta sequences were left, which works out to an average of around 73,000 per individual. Each individual was scored using the number of some 150 previously reported CMV-associated TCRbeta sequences that the individual carried and the total number of productive distinct TCRbeta sequences. A beta-binomial model was reimplemented in Python, and random forests from scikit-learn, run with default parameters, were trained on data from the US cohort. Classifier performance on the Belgian cohort was reported as the median AUC with percentile confidence intervals calculated over 10,000 bootstrap iterations. Entries here come from immuneACCESS through TCRdb and include only in-frame sequences with V and J called. Some clones fail to appear in such tables; in the studies checked, an unresolved V gene covers under half of the shortfall, and the cause of the remainder is unknown. That table is the source of V, J and clone size, and D and trimming were worked out from the DNA. Present in this sample are 48,000 or so clones, over 75% of which were seen just once. The ten largest account for approximately 0.8% of the sample.

Overall study results and their limits: A median bootstrapped AUC of 0.95 with a 95% CI of 0.76-1.00 was achieved on the Belgian cohort by the original-framework classifier. Only CD4+CD45RO+ memory cells were sequenced, unlike the original study, which covered naive and memory CD4+ and CD8+ populations. The results were interpreted as suggesting that the CMV-associated TCR signature is mostly present in the CD4+ memory repertoire. Among the 160 or so previously reported CMV-associated TCRbeta sequences, 67 showed up in the CD4+ memory repertoires, with each one found in between one and five individuals. For predicting CMV serostatus, the median bootstrapped AUC was 0.95 using the original framework and almost 0.93 using a US-trained random forest.

This clone turned up a few times. The specificity of this receptor is unknown. One base away there is no much larger clone; base qualities are not given. Single viable CD3+CD4+CD8-CD45RO+ cells were sorted as memory CD4+ T cells on a FACSAria II. CMV serostatus was assessed using a Roche Elecsys assay, by which serum IgG against CMV pp150, pp28, p38 and p52 was detected. After the samples were thawed, total CD4+ T cells were enriched through positive selection using CD4 magnetic microbeads. Samples originated from another study that specifically interrogated the CD4+ T cell memory repertoire. Following standard operating procedures, peripheral blood mononuclear cells were isolated and cryopreserved, while serum was kept at -80 degrees C. The staining used CD3-PerCP (BW264/56), CD4-APC (RPA-T4), CD45RO-PE (UCHT1) and CD8-Pacific Orange (3B5) antibodies, and Sytox blue was used to exclude non-viable cells.

The source material was memory CD4+ T cells from blood. The chain links TRBV5-1 with TRBJ1-3; the D gene identity is not certain. The clonotype originates from an adult in good health and CMV-seronegative. The CDR3 corresponds to CASSLIGYSGNTIYF. DNA sequence: TGCGCCAGCAGCTTGATTGGGTACTCTGGAAACACCATATATTTT.